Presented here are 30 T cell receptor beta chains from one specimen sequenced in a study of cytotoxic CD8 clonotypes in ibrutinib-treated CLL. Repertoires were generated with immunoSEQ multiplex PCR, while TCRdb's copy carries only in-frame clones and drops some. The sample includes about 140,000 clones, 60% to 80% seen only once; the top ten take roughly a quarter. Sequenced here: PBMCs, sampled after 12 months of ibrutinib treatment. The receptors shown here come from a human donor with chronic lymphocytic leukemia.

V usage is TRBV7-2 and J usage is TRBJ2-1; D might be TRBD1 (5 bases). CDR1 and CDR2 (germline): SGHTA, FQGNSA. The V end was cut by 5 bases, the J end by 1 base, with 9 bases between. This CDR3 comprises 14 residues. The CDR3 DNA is TGTGCCAGCAGCCCAGACAGATCCTACAATGAGCAGTTCTTC. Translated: CASSPDRSYNEQFF.

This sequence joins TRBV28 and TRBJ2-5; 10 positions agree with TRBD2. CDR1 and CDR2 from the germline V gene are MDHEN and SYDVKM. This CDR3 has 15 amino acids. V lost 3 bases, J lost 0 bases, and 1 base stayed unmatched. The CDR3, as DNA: TGTGCCAGCAGTTTTCTAGCGGGGGACCAAGAGACCCAGTACTTC. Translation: CASSFLAGDQETQYF.

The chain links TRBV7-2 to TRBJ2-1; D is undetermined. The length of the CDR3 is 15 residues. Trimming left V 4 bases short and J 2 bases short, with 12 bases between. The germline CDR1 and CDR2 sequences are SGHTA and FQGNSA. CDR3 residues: CASSWVGDPYNEQFF. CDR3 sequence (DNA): TGTGCCAGCAGCTGGGTCGGCGACCCCTACAATGAGCAGTTCTTC.

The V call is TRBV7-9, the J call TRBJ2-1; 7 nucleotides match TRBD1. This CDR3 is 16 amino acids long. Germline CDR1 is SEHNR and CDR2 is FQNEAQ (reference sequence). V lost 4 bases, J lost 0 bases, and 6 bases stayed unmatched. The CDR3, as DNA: TGTGCCAGCAGCTCTGCAGGGGGAAGCTCCTACAATGAGCAGTTCTTC. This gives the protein CASSSAGGSSYNEQFF.

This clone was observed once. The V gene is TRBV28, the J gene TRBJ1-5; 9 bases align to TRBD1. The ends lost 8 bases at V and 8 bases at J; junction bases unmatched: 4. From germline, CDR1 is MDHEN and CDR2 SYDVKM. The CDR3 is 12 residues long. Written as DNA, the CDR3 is TGTGCCAGCTACAGGGGGCAAGAGCCCCAGCATTTT. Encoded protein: CASYRGQEPQHF.

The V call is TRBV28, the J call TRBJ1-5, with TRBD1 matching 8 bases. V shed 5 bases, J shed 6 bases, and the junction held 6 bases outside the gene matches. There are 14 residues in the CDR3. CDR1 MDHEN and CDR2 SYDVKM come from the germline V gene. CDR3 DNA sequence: TGTGCCAGCAGTCCGCAGGGGGCTACTCAGCCCCAGCATTTT. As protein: CASSPQGATQPQHF. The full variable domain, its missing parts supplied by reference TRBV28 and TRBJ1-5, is DVKVTQSSRYLVKRTGEKVFLECVQDMDHENMFWYRQDPGLGLRLIYFSYDVKMKEKGDIPEGYSVSREKKERFSLILESASTNQTSMYLCASSPQGATQPQHFGDGTRLSIL.

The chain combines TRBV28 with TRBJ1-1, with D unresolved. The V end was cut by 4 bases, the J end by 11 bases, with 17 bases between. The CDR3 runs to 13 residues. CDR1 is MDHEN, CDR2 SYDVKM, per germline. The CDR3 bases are TGTGCCAGCAGTTCTCCGCCGGGTGTTTGGGCTTTCTTT. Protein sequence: CASSSPPGVWAFF.

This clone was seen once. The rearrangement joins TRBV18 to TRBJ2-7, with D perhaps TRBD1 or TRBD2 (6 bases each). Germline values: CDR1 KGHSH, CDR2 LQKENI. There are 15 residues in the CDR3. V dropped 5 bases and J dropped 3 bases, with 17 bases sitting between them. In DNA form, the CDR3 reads TGTGCCAGCTCAGAACAGGGTGGGGGGATCTACGAGCAGTACTTC. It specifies CASSEQGGGIYEQYF.

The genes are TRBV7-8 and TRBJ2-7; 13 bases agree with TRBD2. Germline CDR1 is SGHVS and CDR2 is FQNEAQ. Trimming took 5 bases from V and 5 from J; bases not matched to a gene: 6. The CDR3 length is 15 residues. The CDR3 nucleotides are TGTGCCAGCAGCCCTGGACTAGCGGGAGTGAACGAGCAGTACTTC. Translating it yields CASSPGLAGVNEQYF.

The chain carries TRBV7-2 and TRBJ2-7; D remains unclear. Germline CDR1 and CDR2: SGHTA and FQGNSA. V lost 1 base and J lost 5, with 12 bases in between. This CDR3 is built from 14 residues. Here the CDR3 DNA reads TGTGCCAGCAGCTTAGGGGTAAGCAGCCACGAGCAGTACTTC. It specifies CASSLGVSSHEQYF.

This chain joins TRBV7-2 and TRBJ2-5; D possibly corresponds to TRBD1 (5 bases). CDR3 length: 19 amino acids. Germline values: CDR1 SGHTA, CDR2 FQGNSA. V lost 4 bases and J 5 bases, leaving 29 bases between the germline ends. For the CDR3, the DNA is TGTGCCAGCAGCTACCAAAAAACTCTGACTCGCCTTGGGGCCGAGACCCAGTACTTC. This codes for CASSYQKTLTRLGAETQYF.

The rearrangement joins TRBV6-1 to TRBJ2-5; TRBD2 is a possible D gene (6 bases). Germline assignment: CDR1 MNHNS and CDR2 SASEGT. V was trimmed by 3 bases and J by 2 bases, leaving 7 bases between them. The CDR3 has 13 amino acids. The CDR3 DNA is TGTGCCAGCAGTGACGGGGGACAAGAGACCCAGTACTTC. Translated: CASSDGGQETQYF.

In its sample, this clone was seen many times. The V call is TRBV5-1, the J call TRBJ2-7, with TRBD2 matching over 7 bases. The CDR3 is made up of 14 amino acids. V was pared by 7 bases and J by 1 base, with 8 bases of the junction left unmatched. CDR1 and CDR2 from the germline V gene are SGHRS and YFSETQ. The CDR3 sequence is CASAGTMTSYEQYF. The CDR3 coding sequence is TGCGCCAGCGCCGGGACTATGACGTCCTACGAGCAGTACTTC.

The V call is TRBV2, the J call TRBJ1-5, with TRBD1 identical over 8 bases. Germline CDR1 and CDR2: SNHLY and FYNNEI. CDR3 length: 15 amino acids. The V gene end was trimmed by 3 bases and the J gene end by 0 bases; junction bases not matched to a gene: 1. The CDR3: CASSDDRGSNQPQHF. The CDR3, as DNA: TGTGCCAGCAGTGACGACAGGGGTAGCAATCAGCCCCAGCATTTT.

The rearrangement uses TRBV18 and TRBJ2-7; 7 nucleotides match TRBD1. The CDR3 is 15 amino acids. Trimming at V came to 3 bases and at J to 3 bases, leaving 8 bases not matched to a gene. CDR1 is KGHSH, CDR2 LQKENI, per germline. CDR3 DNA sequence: TGTGCCAGCTCACCCACAGGACAGGAAAACTACGAGCAGTACTTC. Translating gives CASSPTGQENYEQYF.

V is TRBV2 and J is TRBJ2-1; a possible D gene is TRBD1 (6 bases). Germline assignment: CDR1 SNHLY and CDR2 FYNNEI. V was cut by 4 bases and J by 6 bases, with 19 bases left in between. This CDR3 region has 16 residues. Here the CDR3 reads CASSVMWGPGINEQFF. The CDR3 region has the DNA TGTGCCAGCAGTGTGATGTGGGGGCCGGGGATCAATGAGCAGTTCTTC.

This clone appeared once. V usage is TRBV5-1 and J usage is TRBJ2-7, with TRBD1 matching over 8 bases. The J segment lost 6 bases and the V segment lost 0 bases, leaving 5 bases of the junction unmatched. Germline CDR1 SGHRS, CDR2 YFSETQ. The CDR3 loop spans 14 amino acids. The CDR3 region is CASSLGTGLREQYF. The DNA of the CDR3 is TGCGCCAGCAGCTTGGGGACAGGGTTACGCGAGCAGTACTTC. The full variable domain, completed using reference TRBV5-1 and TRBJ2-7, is KAGVTQTPRYLIKTRGQQVTLSCSPISGHRSVSWYQQTPGQGLQFLFEYFSETQRNKGNFPGRFSGRQFSNSRSEMNVSTLELGDSALYLCASSLGTGLREQYFGPGTRLTVT.

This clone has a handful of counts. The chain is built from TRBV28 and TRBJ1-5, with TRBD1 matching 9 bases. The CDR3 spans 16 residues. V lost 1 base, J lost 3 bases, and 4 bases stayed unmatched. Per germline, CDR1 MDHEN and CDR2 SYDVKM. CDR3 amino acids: CASSLSGTGINQPQHF. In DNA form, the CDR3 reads TGTGCCAGCAGTTTATCAGGGACAGGGATCAATCAGCCCCAGCATTTT.

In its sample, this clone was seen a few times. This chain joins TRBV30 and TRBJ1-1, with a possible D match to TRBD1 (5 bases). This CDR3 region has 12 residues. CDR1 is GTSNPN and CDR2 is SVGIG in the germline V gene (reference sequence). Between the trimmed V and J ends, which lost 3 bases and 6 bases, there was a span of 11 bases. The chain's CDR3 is CAWRLTTAEAFF. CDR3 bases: TGTGCCTGGAGGCTTACGACAGCTGAAGCTTTCTTT.

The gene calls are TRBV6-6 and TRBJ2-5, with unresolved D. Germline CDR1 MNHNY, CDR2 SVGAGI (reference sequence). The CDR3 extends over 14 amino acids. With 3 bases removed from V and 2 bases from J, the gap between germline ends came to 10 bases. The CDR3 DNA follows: TGTGCCAGCAGTTATTTGGTCCCACAAGAGACCCAGTACTTC. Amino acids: CASSYLVPQETQYF.

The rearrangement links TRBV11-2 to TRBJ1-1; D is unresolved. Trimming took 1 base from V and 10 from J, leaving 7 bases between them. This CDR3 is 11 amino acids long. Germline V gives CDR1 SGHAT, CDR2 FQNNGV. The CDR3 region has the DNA TGTGCCAGCAGCTTAGGCTATTTAGCTTTCTTT. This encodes CASSLGYLAFF.

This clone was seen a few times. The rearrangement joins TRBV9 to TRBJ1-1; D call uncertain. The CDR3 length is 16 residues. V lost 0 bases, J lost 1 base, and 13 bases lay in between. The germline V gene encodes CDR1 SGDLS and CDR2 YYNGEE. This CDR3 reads CASSVGEGSPNTEAFF. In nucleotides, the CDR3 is TGTGCCAGCAGCGTAGGGGAGGGCAGCCCGAACACTGAAGCTTTCTTT.

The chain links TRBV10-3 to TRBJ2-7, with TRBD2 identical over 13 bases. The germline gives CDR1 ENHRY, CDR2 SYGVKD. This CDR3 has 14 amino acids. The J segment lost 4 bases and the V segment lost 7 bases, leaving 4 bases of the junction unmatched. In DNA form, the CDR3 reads TGTGCCATCACCCGGACTAGCGGGAGTTACGAGCAGTACTTC. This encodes CAITRTSGSYEQYF.

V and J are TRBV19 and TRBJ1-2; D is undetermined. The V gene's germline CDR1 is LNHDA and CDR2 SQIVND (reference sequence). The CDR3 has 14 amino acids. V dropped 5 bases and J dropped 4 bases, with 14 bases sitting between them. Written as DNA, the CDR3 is TGTGCCAGTAGTGACGGACTGCCCTTCTATGGCTACACCTTC. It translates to CASSDGLPFYGYTF. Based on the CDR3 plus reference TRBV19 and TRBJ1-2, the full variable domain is DGGITQSPKYLFRKEGQNVTLSCEQNLNHDAMYWYRQDPGQGLRLIYYSQIVNDFQKGDIAEGYSVSREKKESFPLTVTSAQKNPTAFYLCASSDGLPFYGYTFGSGTRLTVV.

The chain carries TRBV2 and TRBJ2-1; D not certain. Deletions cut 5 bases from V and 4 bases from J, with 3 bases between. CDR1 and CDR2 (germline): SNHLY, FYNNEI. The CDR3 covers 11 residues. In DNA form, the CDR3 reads TGTGCCAGCAGTCCGTACAATGAGCAGTTCTTC. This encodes CASSPYNEQFF.

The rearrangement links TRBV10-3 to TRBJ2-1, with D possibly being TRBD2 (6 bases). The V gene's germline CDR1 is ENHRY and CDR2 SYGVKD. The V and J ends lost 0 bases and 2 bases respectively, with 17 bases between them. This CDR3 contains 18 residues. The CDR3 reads CAISESTASGGAYNEQFF. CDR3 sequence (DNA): TGTGCCATCAGTGAGTCGACTGCCTCGGGCGGGGCCTACAATGAGCAGTTCTTC.

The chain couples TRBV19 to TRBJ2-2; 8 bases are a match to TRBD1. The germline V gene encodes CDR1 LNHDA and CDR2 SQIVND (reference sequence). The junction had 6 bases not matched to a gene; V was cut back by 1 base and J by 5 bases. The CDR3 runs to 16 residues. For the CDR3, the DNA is TGTGCCAGTAGTATAGGCGTTCAGGGGGCTACCGGGGAGCTGTTTTTT. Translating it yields CASSIGVQGATGELFF. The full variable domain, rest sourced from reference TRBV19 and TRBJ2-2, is DGGITQSPKYLFRKEGQNVTLSCEQNLNHDAMYWYRQDPGQGLRLIYYSQIVNDFQKGDIAEGYSVSREKKESFPLTVTSAQKNPTAFYLCASSIGVQGATGELFFGEGSRLTVL.

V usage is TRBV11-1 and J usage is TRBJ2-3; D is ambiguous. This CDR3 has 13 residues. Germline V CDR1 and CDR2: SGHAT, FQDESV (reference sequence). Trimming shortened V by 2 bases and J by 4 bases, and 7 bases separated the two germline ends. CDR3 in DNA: TGTGCCAGCAGCTTAAGGGTGGCAGATACGCAGTATTTT. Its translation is CASSLRVADTQYF. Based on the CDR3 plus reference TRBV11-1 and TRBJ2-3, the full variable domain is EAEVAQSPRYKITEKSQAVAFWCDPISGHATLYWYRQILGQGPELLVQFQDESVVDDSQLPKDRFSAERLKGVDSTLKIQPAELGDSAMYLCASSLRVADTQYFGPGTRLTVL.

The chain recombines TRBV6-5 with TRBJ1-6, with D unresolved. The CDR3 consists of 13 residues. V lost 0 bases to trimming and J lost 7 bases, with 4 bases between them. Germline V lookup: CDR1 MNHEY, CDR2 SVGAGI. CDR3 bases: TGTGCCAGCAGTTACTCCAGGAATTCACCCCTCCACTTT. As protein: CASSYSRNSPLHF.

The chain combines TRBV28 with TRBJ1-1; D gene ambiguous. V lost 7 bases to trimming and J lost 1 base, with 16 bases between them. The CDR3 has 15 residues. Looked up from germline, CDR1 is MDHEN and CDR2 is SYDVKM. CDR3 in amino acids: CASTQLPPQNTEAFF. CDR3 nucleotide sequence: TGTGCCAGCACTCAACTCCCACCCCAGAACACTGAAGCTTTCTTT.